This T cell receptor beta chain was captured by sequencing in a study of T cells in Graves' hyperthyroidism and ophthalmopathy. Points from the study as a whole: Stable hyperthyroidism was told apart from ophthalmopathy by a model built on 13 V-J features.

Patients were excluded because of uncontrolled infection, other autoimmune disease, pregnancy or lactation. Looked up from germline, CDR1 is SQVTM and CDR2 is ANQGSEA. Trimming left V 7 bases short and J 4 bases short, with 13 bases between. The CDR3 is 12 amino acids. Amplification yielded TCR beta CDR3 regions, with RNA transcripts as the source. The HTBI primer set was used in a first-round RT-PCR of the TCR CDR3. TCRdb re-derived calls from the multiplex PCR reads in MiXCR, one entry per CDR3 protein. Of under 350,000 distinct CDR3 sequences listed, around a fifth are singletons. This clonotype has at least ten counts. What it recognizes is unknown.

J is TRBJ1-1 and V is TRBV29-1, with D possibly being TRBD1 (6 bases). Sequencing was performed on blood. The TCR originated in a woman between 45 and 65 years old with Graves' hyperthyroidism. CDR3 residues: CSAGGLSTEAFF. The CDR3 nucleotides are TGCAGCGCGGGGGGCTTGAGCACTGAAGCTTTCTTT. Complete variable domain (other parts from reference TRBV29-1 and TRBJ1-1): SAVISQKPSRDICQRGTSLTIQCQVDSQVTMMFWYRQQPGQSLTLIATANQGSEATYESGFVIDKFPISRPNLTFSTLTVSNMSPEDSSIYLCSAGGLSTEAFFGQGTRLTVV.